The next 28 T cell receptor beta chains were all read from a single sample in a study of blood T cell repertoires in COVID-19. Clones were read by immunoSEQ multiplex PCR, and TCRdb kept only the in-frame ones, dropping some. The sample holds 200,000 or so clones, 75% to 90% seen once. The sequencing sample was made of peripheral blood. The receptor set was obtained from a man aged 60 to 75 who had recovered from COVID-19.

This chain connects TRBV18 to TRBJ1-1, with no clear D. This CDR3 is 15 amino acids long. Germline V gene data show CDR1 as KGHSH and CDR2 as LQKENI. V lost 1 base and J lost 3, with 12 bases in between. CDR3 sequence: CASSPQARVHTEAFF. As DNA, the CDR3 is TGTGCCAGCTCACCACAAGCGAGGGTTCACACTGAAGCTTTCTTT.

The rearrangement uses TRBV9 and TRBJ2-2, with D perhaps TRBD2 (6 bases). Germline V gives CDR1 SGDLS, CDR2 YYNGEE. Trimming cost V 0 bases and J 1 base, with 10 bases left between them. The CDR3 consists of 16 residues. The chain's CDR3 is CASSVGSSGNTGELFF. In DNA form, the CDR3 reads TGTGCCAGCAGCGTAGGTAGTAGCGGGAACACCGGGGAGCTGTTTTTT.

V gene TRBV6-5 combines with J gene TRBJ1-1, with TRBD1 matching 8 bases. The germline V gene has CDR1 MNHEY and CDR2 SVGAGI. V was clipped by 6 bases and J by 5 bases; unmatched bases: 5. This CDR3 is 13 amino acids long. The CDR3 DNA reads TGTGCCAGCAGGGAGAGACAGGGGACTGAAGCTTTCTTT. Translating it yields CASRERQGTEAFF.

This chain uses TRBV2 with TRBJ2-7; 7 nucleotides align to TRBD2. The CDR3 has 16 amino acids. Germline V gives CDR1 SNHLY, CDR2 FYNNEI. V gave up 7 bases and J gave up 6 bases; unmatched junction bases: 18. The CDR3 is CASNQAGERAPSEQYF. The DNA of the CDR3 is TGTGCCAGCAATCAGGCGGGAGAGCGGGCGCCCTCCGAGCAGTACTTC.

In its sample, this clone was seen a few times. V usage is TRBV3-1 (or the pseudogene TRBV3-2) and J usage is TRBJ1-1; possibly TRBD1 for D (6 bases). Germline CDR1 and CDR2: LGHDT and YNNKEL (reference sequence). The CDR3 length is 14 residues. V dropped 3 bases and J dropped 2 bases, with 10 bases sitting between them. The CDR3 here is CASSHGGANTEAFF. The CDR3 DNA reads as TGTGCCAGCAGCCACGGGGGGGCAAACACTGAAGCTTTCTTT.

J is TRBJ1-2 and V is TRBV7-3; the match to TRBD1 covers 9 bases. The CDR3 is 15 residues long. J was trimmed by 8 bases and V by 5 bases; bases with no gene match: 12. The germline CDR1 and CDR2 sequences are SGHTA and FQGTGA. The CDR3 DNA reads TGTGCCAGCAGCCCAGGGGGACAGGGCTCTCGGGGCTACACCTTC. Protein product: CASSPGGQGSRGYTF.

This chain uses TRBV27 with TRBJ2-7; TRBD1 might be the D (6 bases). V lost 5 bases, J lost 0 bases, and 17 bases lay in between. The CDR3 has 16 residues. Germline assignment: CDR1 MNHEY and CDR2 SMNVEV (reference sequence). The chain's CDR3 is CASSPVGGQSSYEQYF. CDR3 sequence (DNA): TGTGCCAGCAGTCCCGTTGGGGGCCAGAGCTCCTACGAGCAGTACTTC.

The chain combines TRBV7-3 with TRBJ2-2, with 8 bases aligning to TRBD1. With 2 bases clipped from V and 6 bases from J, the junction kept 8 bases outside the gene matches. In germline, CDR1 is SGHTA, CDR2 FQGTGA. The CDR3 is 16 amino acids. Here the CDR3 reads CASSLLGQGTSGELFF. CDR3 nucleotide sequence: TGTGCCAGCAGCTTATTAGGACAGGGTACTTCCGGGGAGCTGTTTTTT.

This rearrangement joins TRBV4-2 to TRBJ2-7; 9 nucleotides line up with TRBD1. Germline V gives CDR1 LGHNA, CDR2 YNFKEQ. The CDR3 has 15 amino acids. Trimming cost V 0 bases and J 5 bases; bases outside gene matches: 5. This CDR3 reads CASSQDLGQGNEQYF. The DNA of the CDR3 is TGTGCCAGCAGCCAAGATCTGGGACAGGGTAACGAGCAGTACTTC.

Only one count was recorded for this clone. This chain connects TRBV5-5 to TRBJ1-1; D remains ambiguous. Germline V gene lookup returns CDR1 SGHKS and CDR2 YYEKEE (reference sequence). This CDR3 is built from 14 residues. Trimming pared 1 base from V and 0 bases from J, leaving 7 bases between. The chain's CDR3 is CASSLFQMNTEAFF. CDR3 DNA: TGTGCCAGCAGCTTGTTTCAGATGAACACTGAAGCTTTCTTT.

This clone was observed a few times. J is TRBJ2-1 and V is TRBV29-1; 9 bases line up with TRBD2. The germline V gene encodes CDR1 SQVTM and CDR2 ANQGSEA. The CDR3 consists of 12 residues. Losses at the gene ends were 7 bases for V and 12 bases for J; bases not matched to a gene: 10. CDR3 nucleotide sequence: TGCAGCGCTACCCTTAGCGGGAGTACGCAGTTCTTC. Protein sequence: CSATLSGSTQFF.

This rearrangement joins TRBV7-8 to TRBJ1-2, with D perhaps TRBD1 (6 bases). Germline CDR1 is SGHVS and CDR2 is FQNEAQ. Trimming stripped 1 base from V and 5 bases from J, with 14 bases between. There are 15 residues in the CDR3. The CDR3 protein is CASSLVGGLSYGYTF. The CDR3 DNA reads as TGTGCCAGCAGCTTAGTGGGGGGGCTCTCTTATGGCTACACCTTC.

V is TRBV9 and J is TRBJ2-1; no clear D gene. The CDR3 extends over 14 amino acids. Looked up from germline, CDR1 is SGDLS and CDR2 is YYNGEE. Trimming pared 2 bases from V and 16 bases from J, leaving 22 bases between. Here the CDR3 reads CASSVTTDSLRQFF. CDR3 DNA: TGTGCCAGCAGCGTTACAACCGACTCGCTCCGGCAATTCTTC. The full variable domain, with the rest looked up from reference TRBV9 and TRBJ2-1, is DSGVTQTPKHLITATGQRVTLRCSPRSGDLSVYWYQQSLDQGLQFLIQYYNGEERAKGNILERFSAQQFPDLHSELNLSSLELGDSALYFCASSVTTDSLRQFFGPGTRLTVL.

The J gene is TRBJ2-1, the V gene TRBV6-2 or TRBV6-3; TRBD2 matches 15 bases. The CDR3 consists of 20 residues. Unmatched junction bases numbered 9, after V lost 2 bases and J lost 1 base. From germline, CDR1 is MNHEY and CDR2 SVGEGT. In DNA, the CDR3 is TGTGCCAGCAGTTACCCACTCGGACTAGCGGGGGGGGGATCCTACAATGAGCAGTTCTTC. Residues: CASSYPLGLAGGGSYNEQFF.

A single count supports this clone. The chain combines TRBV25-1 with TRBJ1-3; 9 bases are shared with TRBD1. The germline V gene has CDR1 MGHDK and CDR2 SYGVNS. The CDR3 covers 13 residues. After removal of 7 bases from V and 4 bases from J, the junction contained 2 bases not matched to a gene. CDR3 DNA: TGTGCCAGCATAGGACAGGGGGGAAACACCATATATTTT. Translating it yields CASIGQGGNTIYF.

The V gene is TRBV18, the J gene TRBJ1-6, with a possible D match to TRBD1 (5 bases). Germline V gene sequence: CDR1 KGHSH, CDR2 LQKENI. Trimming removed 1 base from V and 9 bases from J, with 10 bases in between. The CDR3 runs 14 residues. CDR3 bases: TGTGCCAGCTCACCACTGGGGGGAACTTCACCCCTCCACTTT. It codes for CASSPLGGTSPLHF. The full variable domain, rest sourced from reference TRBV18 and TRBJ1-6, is NAGVMQNPRHLVRRRGQEARLRCSPMKGHSHVYWYRQLPEEGLKFMVYLQKENIIDESGMPKERFSAEFPKEGPSILRIQQVVRGDSAAYFCASSPLGGTSPLHFGNGTRLTVT.

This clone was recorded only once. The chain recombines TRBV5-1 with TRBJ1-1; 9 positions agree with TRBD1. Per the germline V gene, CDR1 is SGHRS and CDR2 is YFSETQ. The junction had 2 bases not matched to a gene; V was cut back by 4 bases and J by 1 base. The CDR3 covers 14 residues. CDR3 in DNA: TGCGCCAGCAGCCCGGACAGGGGGAACACTGAAGCTTTCTTT. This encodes CASSPDRGNTEAFF.

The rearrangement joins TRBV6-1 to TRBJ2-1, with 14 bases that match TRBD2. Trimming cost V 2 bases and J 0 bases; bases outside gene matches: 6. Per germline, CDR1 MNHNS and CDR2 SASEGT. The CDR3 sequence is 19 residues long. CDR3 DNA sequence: TGTGCCAGCAGTGAACCTCCGGGACTAGCGGGGGCCTCCTACAATGAGCAGTTCTTC. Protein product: CASSEPPGLAGASYNEQFF.

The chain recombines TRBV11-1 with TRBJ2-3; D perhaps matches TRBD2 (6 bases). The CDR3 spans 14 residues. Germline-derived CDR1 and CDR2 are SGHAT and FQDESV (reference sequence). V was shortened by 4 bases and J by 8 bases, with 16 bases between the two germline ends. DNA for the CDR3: TGTGCCAGCAGCTCAGGCGGGGCCCGGGTTACGCAGTATTTT. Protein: CASSSGGARVTQYF.

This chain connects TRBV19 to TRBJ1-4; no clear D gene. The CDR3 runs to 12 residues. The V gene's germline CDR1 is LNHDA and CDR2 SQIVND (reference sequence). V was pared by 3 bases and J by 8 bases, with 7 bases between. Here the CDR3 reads CASSIAREKLFF. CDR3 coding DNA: TGTGCCAGTAGTATTGCACGGGAAAAACTGTTTTTT.

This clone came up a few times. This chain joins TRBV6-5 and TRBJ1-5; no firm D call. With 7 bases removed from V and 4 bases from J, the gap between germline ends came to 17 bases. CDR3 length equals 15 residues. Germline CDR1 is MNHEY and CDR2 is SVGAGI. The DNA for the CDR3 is TGTGCCAGCACCCAAAGGGAGACACCTAATCAGCCCCAGCATTTT. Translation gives CASTQRETPNQPQHF.

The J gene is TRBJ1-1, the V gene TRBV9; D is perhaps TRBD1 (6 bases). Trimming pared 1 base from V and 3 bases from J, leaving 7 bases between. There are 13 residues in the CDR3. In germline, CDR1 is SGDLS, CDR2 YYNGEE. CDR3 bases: TGTGCCAGCAGCGTAAAGGGGGACACTGAAGCTTTCTTT. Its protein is CASSVKGDTEAFF.

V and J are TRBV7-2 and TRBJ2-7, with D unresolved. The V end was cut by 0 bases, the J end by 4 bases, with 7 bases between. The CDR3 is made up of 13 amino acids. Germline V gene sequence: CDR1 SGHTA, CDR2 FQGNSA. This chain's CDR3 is CASSLARGYEQYF. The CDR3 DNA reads TGTGCCAGCAGCTTAGCACGAGGATACGAGCAGTACTTC.

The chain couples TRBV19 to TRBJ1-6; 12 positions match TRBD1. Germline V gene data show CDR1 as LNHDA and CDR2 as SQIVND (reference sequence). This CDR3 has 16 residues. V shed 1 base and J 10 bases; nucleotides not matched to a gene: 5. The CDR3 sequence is CASSIGGTGGRSPLHF. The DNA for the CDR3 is TGTGCCAGTAGTATAGGAGGGACAGGGGGCCGATCACCCCTCCACTTT.

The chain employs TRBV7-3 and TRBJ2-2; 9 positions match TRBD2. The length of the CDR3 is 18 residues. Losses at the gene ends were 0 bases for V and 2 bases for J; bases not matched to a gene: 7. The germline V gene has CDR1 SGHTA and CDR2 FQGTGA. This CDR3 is CASSLTPSGGINTGELFF. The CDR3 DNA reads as TGTGCCAGCAGCTTAACGCCGAGCGGGGGGATTAACACCGGGGAGCTGTTTTTT.

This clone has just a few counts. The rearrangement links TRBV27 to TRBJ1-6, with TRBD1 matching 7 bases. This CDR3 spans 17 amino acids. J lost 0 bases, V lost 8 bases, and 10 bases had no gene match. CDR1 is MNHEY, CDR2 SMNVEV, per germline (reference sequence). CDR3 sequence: CASATRGPFSYNSPLHF. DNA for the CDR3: TGTGCCAGCGCAACTAGGGGGCCTTTCTCCTATAATTCACCCCTCCACTTT.

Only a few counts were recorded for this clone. DNA for the CDR3: TGTGCCAGCTCTAGGGGGACAGGGGACAGCTACACCTTC. As protein: CASSRGTGDSYTF. The V call is TRBV28, the J call TRBJ1-2, with 10 bases fitting TRBD1. V trimming: 8 bases; J trimming: 9 bases; junction bases outside the gene matches: 9. The CDR3 sequence is 13 residues long. Germline-derived CDR1 and CDR2 are MDHEN and SYDVKM.

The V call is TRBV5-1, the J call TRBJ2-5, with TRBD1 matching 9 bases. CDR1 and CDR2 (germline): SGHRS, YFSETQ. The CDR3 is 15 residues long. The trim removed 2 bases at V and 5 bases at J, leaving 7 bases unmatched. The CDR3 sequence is CASSFSGTGRETQYF. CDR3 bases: TGCGCCAGCAGCTTCTCCGGGACAGGGCGGGAGACCCAGTACTTC. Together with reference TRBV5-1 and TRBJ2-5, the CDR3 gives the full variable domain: KAGVTQTPRYLIKTRGQQVTLSCSPISGHRSVSWYQQTPGQGLQFLFEYFSETQRNKGNFPGRFSGRQFSNSRSEMNVSTLELGDSALYLCASSFSGTGRETQYFGPGTRLLVL.